The 2 T cell receptor beta chains below all came from one sample that was sequenced in a study of blood T cell repertoires in COVID-19. Here immunoSEQ multiplex PCR was the method, and the copy in TCRdb shows in-frame clones only, minus some. The sample includes 350,000 to 400,000 clones, 88% of them seen just once. Sequenced material: PBMCs or T cells enriched from blood (not recorded which). These receptors were taken from a young woman who had recovered from COVID-19.

The rearrangement uses TRBV30 and TRBJ2-3; D remains ambiguous. The CDR3 is 13 amino acids. The germline V gene encodes CDR1 GTSNPN and CDR2 SVGIG (reference sequence). V was trimmed by 3 bases and J by 4 bases, leaving 11 bases between them. CDR3 in amino acids: CAWRPPGSDTQYF. The CDR3 DNA is TGTGCCTGGAGACCTCCCGGGTCAGATACGCAGTATTTT.

This clone has just a few counts. Other DNA sequences in this sample translate to the same CDR3. In nucleotides, the CDR3 is TGTGCCAGCAGCTTAGGACAGGGCAATCAGCCCCAGCATTTT. This sequence encodes CASSLGQGNQPQHF. J is TRBJ1-5 and V is TRBV7-9, with TRBD1 as a possible D gene (6 bases). The CDR3 consists of 14 residues. V lost 1 base to trimming and J lost 2 bases, with 6 bases between them. Germline CDR1 and CDR2: SEHNR and FQNEAQ (reference sequence).